The 20 T cell receptor beta chains below all came from one sample that was sequenced in a study of blood T cell repertoires in COVID-19. Sequencing was performed with immunoSEQ multiplex PCR; in TCRdb, only in-frame clones are kept and a portion is missing. The sample comprises around 130,000 clones, about 80% of which are singletons, and around 8% rests with the top ten. The sequenced sample was peripheral blood. The receptors come from a human donor in a cohort sampled during active COVID-19.

This rearrangement joins TRBV5-1 to TRBJ2-7, with D uncertain. Trimming removed 0 bases at V and 1 base at J, with 8 bases between. The CDR3 spans 14 residues. In germline, CDR1 is SGHRS, CDR2 YFSETQ. The CDR3 spells CASSLVRDSYEQYF. The CDR3 region has the DNA TGCGCCAGCAGCTTGGTACGCGATTCCTACGAGCAGTACTTC.

V gene TRBV11-2 combines with J gene TRBJ2-1; 8 bases fit TRBD1. Per germline, CDR1 SGHAT and CDR2 FQNNGV. The CDR3 is 14 residues long. Trimming removed 4 bases from V and 7 bases from J; junction bases left unmatched: 6. CDR3 region: CASSWRQGSNEQFF. CDR3 DNA sequence: TGTGCCAGCAGCTGGAGACAGGGGTCGAATGAGCAGTTCTTC.

This clone was counted at least ten times. The genes are TRBV27 and TRBJ1-5, with TRBD1 as a possible D gene (5 bases). V was clipped by 5 bases and J by 4 bases, with 12 bases between them. The CDR3 has 14 amino acids. The germline CDR1 and CDR2 sequences are MNHEY and SMNVEV (reference sequence). The CDR3 nucleotides read TGTGCCAGCAGTCCCGGAGGGACGAATCAGCCCCAGCATTTT. Protein: CASSPGGTNQPQHF.

CDR3 residues: CSVVLQGTYEQYF. The CDR3 region has the DNA TGCAGCGTTGTACTACAGGGGACCTACGAGCAGTACTTC. This sequence joins TRBV29-1 and TRBJ2-7, with 7 bases aligning to TRBD1. CDR1 and CDR2 from the germline V gene are SQVTM and ANQGSEA. J gave up 2 bases and V 4 bases, and 5 bases lay outside the gene matches. The CDR3 consists of 13 residues.

Here the CDR3 DNA reads TGCAGCGTCCGTCCTAGCGGTGACTACGAGCAGTACTTC. This codes for CSVRPSGDYEQYF. The chain links TRBV29-1 to TRBJ2-7; 7 bases are a match to TRBD2. Germline values: CDR1 SQVTM, CDR2 ANQGSEA. The length of the CDR3 is 13 residues. After removal of 6 bases from V and 3 bases from J, the junction contained 8 bases not matched to a gene.

The chain joins TRBV21-1 to TRBJ2-3; the table's D call, TRBD1, has no DNA check behind it. TRBV21-1 represents a pseudogene. This CDR3 comprises 14 residues. CDR3 amino acids: CASSQGGGPDTQYF. CDR3 nucleotide sequence: TGTGCCAGCAGCCAGGGGGGAGGACCAGATACGCAGTATTTT.

The V and J genes are TRBV2 and TRBJ2-5, with 13 bases aligning to TRBD2. Trimming at V came to 5 bases and at J to 5 bases, leaving 14 bases not matched to a gene. The germline gives CDR1 SNHLY, CDR2 FYNNEI. This CDR3 has 18 residues. DNA for the CDR3: TGTGCCAGCAGTTTTAAGTACCAGGGACTAGCGGGGAGGGAGACCCAGTACTTC. Translating it yields CASSFKYQGLAGRETQYF.

The chain employs TRBV14 and TRBJ1-1, with a tentative D call TRBD1 (5 bases). V shed 1 base and J shed 6 bases, with 15 bases lying between them. Germline CDR1 SGHDN, CDR2 FVKESK. CDR3 length equals 15 residues. CDR3 in amino acids: CASSQVGGRVSEAFF. For the CDR3, the DNA is TGTGCCAGCAGCCAAGTAGGTGGCAGGGTTTCTGAAGCTTTCTTT.

This clone was observed once. J is TRBJ2-5 and V is TRBV20-1; 8 bases are a match to TRBD1. Germline V gene lookup returns CDR1 DFQATT and CDR2 SNEGSKA (reference sequence). The CDR3 extends over 13 amino acids. Trimming at V came to 3 bases and at J to 4 bases, leaving 4 bases not matched to a gene. CDR3 region: CSASKTGVETQYF. The DNA of the CDR3 is TGCAGTGCTAGTAAGACAGGGGTAGAGACCCAGTACTTC.

This chain joins TRBV3-1 (or the pseudogene TRBV3-2) and TRBJ1-2; D may be TRBD1 (5 bases). This CDR3 has 13 residues. Trimming pared 4 bases from V and 4 bases from J, leaving 10 bases between. The germline gives CDR1 LGHDT, CDR2 YNNKEL (reference sequence). This CDR3 is CASSLGVAYGYTF. The CDR3 DNA is TGTGCCAGCAGCCTAGGGGTGGCCTATGGCTACACCTTC.

This rearrangement joins TRBV29-1 to TRBJ2-3; TRBD1 matches at 12 bases. Trimming removed 4 bases from V and 6 bases from J; junction bases left unmatched: 5. The CDR3 sequence is 14 residues long. The germline gives CDR1 SQVTM, CDR2 ANQGSEA. CDR3 sequence reads: CSVGGQGAVDTQYF. In DNA, the CDR3 is TGCAGCGTTGGGGGACAGGGGGCTGTGGATACGCAGTATTTT.

This chain connects TRBV19 to TRBJ2-7, with unresolved D. CDR1 and CDR2 from the germline V gene are LNHDA and SQIVND (reference sequence). The CDR3 is 15 residues long. V lost 3 bases and J lost 5, with 17 bases in between. The CDR3 is CASSMARVRYHEQYF. The CDR3 region has the DNA TGTGCCAGTAGTATGGCTCGTGTCAGGTACCACGAGCAGTACTTC.

V is TRBV2 and J is TRBJ1-2; 7 nucleotides agree with TRBD1. The length of the CDR3 is 14 residues. V trimming: 10 bases; J trimming: 5 bases; junction bases outside the gene matches: 13. CDR1 and CDR2 (germline): SNHLY, FYNNEI. The CDR3 DNA is TGTGCCACCAACCAAGACAGGGTCCGGTATGGCTACACCTTC. It is translated as CATNQDRVRYGYTF. Drawing the rest from reference TRBV2 and TRBJ1-2, the complete variable domain is EPEVTQTPSHQVTQMGQEVILRCVPISNHLYFYWYRQILGQKVEFLVSFYNNEISEKSEIFDDQFSVERPDGSNFTLKIRSTKLEDSAMYFCATNQDRVRYGYTFGSGTRLTVV.

The chain recombines TRBV29-1 with TRBJ2-3; D is unresolved. Per the germline V gene, CDR1 is SQVTM and CDR2 is ANQGSEA. With 6 bases removed from V and 2 bases from J, the gap between germline ends came to 9 bases. This CDR3 contains 12 residues. CDR3 in amino acids: CSVVGDTDTQYF. The CDR3 DNA follows: TGCAGCGTCGTGGGCGACACAGATACGCAGTATTTT.

This chain joins TRBV14 and TRBJ2-3; TRBD2 aligns across 8 bases. From germline, CDR1 is SGHDN and CDR2 FVKESK. The CDR3 is made up of 14 amino acids. Trimming removed 3 bases from V and 4 bases from J; junction bases left unmatched: 3. CDR3 nucleotide sequence: TGTGCCAGCAGCCATGCGGGGGGCGCAGATACGCAGTATTTT. Translation gives CASSHAGGADTQYF.

The chain recombines TRBV7-9 with TRBJ2-7, with TRBD1 matching over 9 bases. The germline CDR1 and CDR2 sequences are SEHNR and FQNEAQ (reference sequence). The CDR3 extends over 16 amino acids. With 1 base clipped from V and 2 bases from J, the junction kept 6 bases outside the gene matches. This CDR3 is CASSLGLRDRAYEQYF. The CDR3 DNA sequence: TGTGCCAGCAGCTTAGGGCTGCGGGACAGGGCCTACGAGCAGTACTTC.

The CDR3 sequence is CASSSRQGLESPLHF. CDR3 bases: TGTGCCAGCTCATCAAGACAGGGGCTGGAGTCACCCCTCCACTTT. J is TRBJ1-6 and V is TRBV18, with TRBD1 matching over 8 bases. Germline CDR1 KGHSH, CDR2 LQKENI. The CDR3 has 15 amino acids. Unmatched junction bases numbered 10, after V lost 5 bases and J lost 10 bases. Variable domain in full (rest from reference TRBV18 and TRBJ1-6): NAGVMQNPRHLVRRRGQEARLRCSPMKGHSHVYWYRQLPEEGLKFMVYLQKENIIDESGMPKERFSAEFPKEGPSILRIQQVVRGDSAAYFCASSSRQGLESPLHFGNGTRLTVT.

The chain uses TRBV7-9 and TRBJ1-4; 7 positions match TRBD1. Germline lookup yields CDR1 SEHNR and CDR2 FQNEAQ (reference sequence). The CDR3 extends over 15 amino acids. V lost 5 bases and J lost 10; bases outside the gene matches: 13. The CDR3 region is CASSPQGEGLGKLFF. CDR3 DNA: TGTGCCAGCAGCCCGCAGGGGGAAGGTTTGGGAAAACTGTTTTTT.

In its sample, this clone was seen a few times. The chain has TRBV4-1 and TRBJ2-1; D is possibly TRBD1 (5 bases). The V gene lost 1 base and the J gene lost 8 bases, with 12 bases spanning the gap. Per the germline V gene, CDR1 is MGHRA and CDR2 is YSYEKL. The CDR3 is made up of 14 amino acids. DNA for the CDR3: TGCGCCAGCAGCCAAGGTAGAGCCAGGGATGAGCAGTTCTTC. As protein: CASSQGRARDEQFF.

J is TRBJ1-5 and V is TRBV7-2, with 9 bases lining up with TRBD1. The germline V gene encodes CDR1 SGHTA and CDR2 FQGNSA. After removal of 3 bases from V and 6 bases from J, the junction contained 6 bases not matched to a gene. The CDR3 runs 15 residues. The CDR3 spells CASSFWGQGFQPQHF. CDR3 nucleotide sequence: TGTGCCAGCAGCTTCTGGGGACAGGGTTTTCAGCCCCAGCATTTT.